The count of the clone carrying this T cell receptor beta chain is one. The antigen is unknown. Trimming removed 0 bases from V and 0 bases from J, with 3 bases in between. The CDR3 consists of 13 residues. Germline-derived CDR1 and CDR2 are SGHDT and YYEEEE. Both 60 Vbeta primers and 13 Jbeta primers went into the PCR. Profiling relied on immunoSEQ multiplex PCR, and the TCRdb table lists in-frame clones only, not all of them. The repertoire holds 150,000 to 200,000 clones, around 68% seen once, with less than 3.5% in the top ten. These data are taken from a study of cytomegalovirus exposure and HLA in healthy donors. Study overall: Of roughly 400 genotyped donors, roughly 81% grouped in the Caucasian-associated ancestry cluster.

The donors, nominally healthy at sampling, likely had unrecorded immune exposures. Study conclusions and caveats: TCR beta chain V- and J-gene trimming was linked, in a later analysis, to a missense variant in DCLRE1C.

This TCR derives from a woman aged 40 to 50 in good health and CMV-seropositive. The V and J genes are TRBV5-6 and TRBJ1-2, with D unclear. The specimen was PBMCs. The chain's CDR3 is CASSLVANYGYTF. The CDR3 DNA reads TGTGCCAGCAGCTTGGTCGCTAACTATGGCTACACCTTC.